The 7 T cell receptor beta chains in this list originate from one sample, sequenced in a study of radiation and T cells in renal cell carcinoma. Indicated time point: blood 2 weeks post-SBRT. The treatment: 15 Gy SBRT to primary tumor, nephrectomy 4 weeks later. The repertoire was sequenced with immunoSEQ multiplex PCR; TCRdb's copy has only in-frame clones and lacks some. The sample carries fewer than 150,000 clones, 70% to 90% recorded once. The sample in question was blood, obtained from a patient whose treatment included radiotherapy and nephrectomy. The receptors shown here come from a woman aged 70-85 years with renal cell carcinoma.

In its sample, this clone was seen a few times. The V gene is TRBV18, the J gene TRBJ1-5, with 8 bases fitting TRBD1. V trimming: 3 bases; J trimming: 6 bases; junction bases outside the gene matches: 7. The germline V gene encodes CDR1 KGHSH and CDR2 LQKENI. This CDR3 is 15 amino acids long. The CDR3 sequence: CASSPPDRDPQPQHF. The CDR3 DNA follows: TGTGCCAGCTCACCCCCGGACAGGGATCCTCAGCCCCAGCATTTT. Looking up the rest from reference TRBV18 and TRBJ1-5 gives the full variable domain: NAGVMQNPRHLVRRRGQEARLRCSPMKGHSHVYWYRQLPEEGLKFMVYLQKENIIDESGMPKERFSAEFPKEGPSILRIQQVVRGDSAAYFCASSPPDRDPQPQHFGDGTRLSIL.

The table lists this clone with a count of one. V and J are TRBV19 and TRBJ1-2; TRBD1 might be the D (6 bases). Germline V CDR1 and CDR2: LNHDA, SQIVND (reference sequence). V lost 3 bases and J 4 bases, leaving 15 bases between the germline ends. This CDR3 is 15 amino acids long. The DNA for the CDR3 is TGTGCCAGTAGTATGAACAGGGCCGGGGGCTATGGCTACACCTTC. It codes for CASSMNRAGGYGYTF.

The chain recombines TRBV6-5 with TRBJ1-2; 8 nucleotides match TRBD1. Germline CDR1 MNHEY, CDR2 SVGAGI. The V gene end was trimmed by 6 bases and the J gene end by 10 bases; junction bases not matched to a gene: 4. The CDR3 is made up of 11 amino acids. CDR3: CASRETGDYTF. CDR3 sequence (DNA): TGTGCCAGCAGGGAGACAGGGGACTACACCTTC.

The J gene is TRBJ1-2, the V gene TRBV6-9; no clear D gene. CDR3 size: 11 residues. V gave up 8 bases and J gave up 8 bases, with 12 bases separating them. In germline, CDR1 is MNHGY, CDR2 SVAAGI. The CDR3 DNA is TGTGCCAGCCTACTCGGGGAGGGCTACACCTTC. This encodes CASLLGEGYTF.

The V gene is TRBV19, the J gene TRBJ1-5; perhaps TRBD1 as D (6 bases). CDR3 length: 16 residues. Trimming removed 3 bases at V and 7 bases at J, with 19 bases between. In germline, CDR1 is LNHDA, CDR2 SQIVND (reference sequence). The CDR3 spells CASSIKQGNLGQPQHF. DNA of the CDR3: TGTGCCAGTAGTATCAAACAGGGTAATTTAGGACAGCCCCAGCATTTT.

This chain connects TRBV29-1 to TRBJ2-1, with D uncertain. CDR1 and CDR2 from the germline V gene are SQVTM and ANQGSEA. The CDR3 has 12 residues. V was clipped by 3 bases and J by 8 bases, with 11 bases between them. The CDR3 DNA reads as TGCAGCGTTGAGGCAAGTCGAGATGAGCAGTTCTTC. Amino acid sequence: CSVEASRDEQFF.

CDR3 loop: CASSRGDFCGGPRELFF. Written as DNA, the CDR3 is TGCGCCAGCTCCCGGGGGGATTTTTGCGGGGGCCCCCGGGAGCTGTTTTTT. The genes are TRBV10-1 and TRBJ2-2; TRBD2 might be the D (7 bases). The CDR3 has 17 residues. V lost 8 bases, J lost 9 bases, and 28 bases lay in between. Looked up from germline, CDR1 is WNHNN and CDR2 is SYGVQD (reference sequence).